Reported below is one T cell receptor (beta chain). This sample is part of a study of T cell responses to AZD1222 COVID-19 vaccine. J gave up 2 bases and V 7 bases, and 4 bases lay outside the gene matches. CDR1 and CDR2 from the germline V gene are SNHLY and FYNNEI. The CDR3 runs 14 residues. The study pooled second doses at about 4 or about 12 weeks. Sequencing used immunoSEQ multiplex PCR; TCRdb keeps in-frame clones, though not all of them. The table lists some 98,000 clones, 84% of them singletons. This chain connects TRBV2 to TRBJ2-3, with 9 positions matching TRBD2. This material consisted of peripheral blood, taken 28 days after the second AZD1222 dose. This TCR was recovered from an adult who received the AZD1222 COVID-19 vaccine. The CDR3 sequence: CASKLAGYTDTQYF. CDR3 coding DNA: TGTGCCAGCAAGCTAGCGGGGTACACAGATACGCAGTATTTT.